This T cell receptor (beta chain) was identified in a study of OX40 agonist ivuxolimab in advanced cancers. Study details: Participants could have had prior anti-PD-1, anti-PD-L1 or anti-CTLA-4 therapy, and approximately 40% had some.

Study-wide results and caveats: At 0.1 to 3.0 mg/kg, clonal expansion of CD4+ and CD8+ blood T cells had occurred by week 6.

Sampling times: baseline, cycle 4 day 1, cycle 7 day 1. About this clone itself: Antigen unknown.

The CDR3 has 14 amino acids. Trimming removed 5 bases at V and 3 bases at J, with 12 bases between. The germline gives CDR1 SEHNR, CDR2 FQNEAQ (reference sequence). Data came from immunoSEQ multiplex PCR; TCRdb stores just in-frame clones and leaves some out. Of about 54,000 clones listed, around four fifths are singletons. Sequenced here: CD4+ or CD8+ T cells sorted from blood, sampled in a trial of the OX40 agonist ivuxolimab. The clonotype was recovered from an adult with an advanced solid tumor such as melanoma, head and neck, liver or kidney cancer. The chain couples TRBV7-9 to TRBJ2-3; maybe TRBD1 (6 bases). As DNA, the CDR3 is TGTGCCAGCAGCCTCGGACAGACTACAGATACGCAGTATTTT. It specifies CASSLGQTTDTQYF.